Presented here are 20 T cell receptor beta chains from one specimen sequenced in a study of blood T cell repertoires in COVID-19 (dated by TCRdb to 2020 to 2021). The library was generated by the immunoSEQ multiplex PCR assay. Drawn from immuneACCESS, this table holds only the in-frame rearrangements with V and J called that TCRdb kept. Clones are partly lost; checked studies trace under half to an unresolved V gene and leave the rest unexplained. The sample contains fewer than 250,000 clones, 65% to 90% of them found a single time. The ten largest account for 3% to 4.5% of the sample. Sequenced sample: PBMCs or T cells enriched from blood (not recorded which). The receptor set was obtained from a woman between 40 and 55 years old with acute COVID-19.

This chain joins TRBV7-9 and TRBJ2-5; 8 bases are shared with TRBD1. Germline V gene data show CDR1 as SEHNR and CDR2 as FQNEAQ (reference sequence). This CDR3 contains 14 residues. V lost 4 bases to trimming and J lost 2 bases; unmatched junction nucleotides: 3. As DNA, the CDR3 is TGTGCCAGCAGCTCGACAGGGGTTCAAGAGACCCAGTACTTC. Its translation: CASSSTGVQETQYF.

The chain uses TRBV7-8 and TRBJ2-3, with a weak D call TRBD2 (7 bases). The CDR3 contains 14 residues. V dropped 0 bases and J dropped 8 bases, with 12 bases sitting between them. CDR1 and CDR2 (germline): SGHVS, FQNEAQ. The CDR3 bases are TGTGCCAGCAGCTTAGCGGGGGGGGCTTCTACGCAGTATTTT. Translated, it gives CASSLAGGASTQYF.

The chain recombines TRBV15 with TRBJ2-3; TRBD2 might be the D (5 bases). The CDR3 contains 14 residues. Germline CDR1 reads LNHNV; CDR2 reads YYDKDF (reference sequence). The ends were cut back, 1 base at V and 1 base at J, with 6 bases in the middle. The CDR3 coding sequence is TGTGCCACCAGCAGAGGAGGGCGCACAGATACGCAGTATTTT. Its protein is CATSRGGRTDTQYF.

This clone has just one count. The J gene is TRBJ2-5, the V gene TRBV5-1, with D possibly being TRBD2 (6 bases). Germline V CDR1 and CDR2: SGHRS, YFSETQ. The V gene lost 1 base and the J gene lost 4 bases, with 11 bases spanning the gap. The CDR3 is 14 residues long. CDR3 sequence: CASSLSNGGETQYF. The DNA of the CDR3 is TGCGCCAGCAGCTTGTCTAACGGGGGAGAGACCCAGTACTTC.

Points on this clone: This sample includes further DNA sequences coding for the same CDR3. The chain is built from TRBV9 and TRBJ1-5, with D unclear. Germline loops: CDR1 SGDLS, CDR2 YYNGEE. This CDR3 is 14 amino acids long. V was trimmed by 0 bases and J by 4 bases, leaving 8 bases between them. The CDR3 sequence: CASSVGSGNQPQHF. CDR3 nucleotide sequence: TGTGCCAGCAGCGTAGGGTCAGGAAATCAGCCCCAGCATTTT. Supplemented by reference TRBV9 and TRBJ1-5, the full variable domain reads DSGVTQTPKHLITATGQRVTLRCSPRSGDLSVYWYQQSLDQGLQFLIQYYNGEERAKGNILERFSAQQFPDLHSELNLSSLELGDSALYFCASSVGSGNQPQHFGDGTRLSIL.

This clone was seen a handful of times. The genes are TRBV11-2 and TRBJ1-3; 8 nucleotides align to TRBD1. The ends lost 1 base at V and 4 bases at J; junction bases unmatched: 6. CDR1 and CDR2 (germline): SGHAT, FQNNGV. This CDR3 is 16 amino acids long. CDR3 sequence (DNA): TGTGCCAGCAGCTTAGGCGGGACAGGCAGGGGAAACACCATATATTTT. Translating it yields CASSLGGTGRGNTIYF.

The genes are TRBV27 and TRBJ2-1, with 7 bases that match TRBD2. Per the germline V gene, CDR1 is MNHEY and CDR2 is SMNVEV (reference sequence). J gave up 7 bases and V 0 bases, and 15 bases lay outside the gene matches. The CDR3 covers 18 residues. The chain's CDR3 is CASSLSVASGSRGNEQFF. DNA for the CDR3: TGTGCCAGCAGTTTATCGGTGGCTAGCGGTTCCCGGGGGAATGAGCAGTTCTTC.

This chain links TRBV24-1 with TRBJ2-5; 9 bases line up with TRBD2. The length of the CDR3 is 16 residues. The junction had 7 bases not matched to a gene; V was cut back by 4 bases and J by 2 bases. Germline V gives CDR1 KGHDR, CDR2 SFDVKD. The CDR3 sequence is CATSDTGTSRQETQYF. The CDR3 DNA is TGTGCCACCAGTGACACCGGGACTAGCAGACAAGAGACCCAGTACTTC.

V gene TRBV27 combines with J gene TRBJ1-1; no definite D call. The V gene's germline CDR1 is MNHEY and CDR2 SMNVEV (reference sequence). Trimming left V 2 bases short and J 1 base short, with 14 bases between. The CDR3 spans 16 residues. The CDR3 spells CASSLEAGNRNTEAFF. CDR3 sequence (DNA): TGTGCCAGCAGTTTAGAGGCCGGGAATAGGAACACTGAAGCTTTCTTT.

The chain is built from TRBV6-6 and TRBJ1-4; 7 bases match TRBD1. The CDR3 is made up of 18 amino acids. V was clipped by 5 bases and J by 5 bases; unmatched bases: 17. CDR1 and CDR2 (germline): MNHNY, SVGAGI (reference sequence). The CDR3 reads CASSQTGVIRGWNEKLFF. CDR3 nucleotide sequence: TGTGCCAGCAGTCAAACAGGGGTGATTCGTGGATGGAATGAAAAACTGTTTTTT.

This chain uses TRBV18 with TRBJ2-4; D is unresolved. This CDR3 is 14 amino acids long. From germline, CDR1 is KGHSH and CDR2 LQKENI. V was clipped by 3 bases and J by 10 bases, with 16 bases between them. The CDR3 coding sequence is TGTGCCAGCTCACCGTCGATCGCCACAGCAATTCAGTACTTC. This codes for CASSPSIATAIQYF.

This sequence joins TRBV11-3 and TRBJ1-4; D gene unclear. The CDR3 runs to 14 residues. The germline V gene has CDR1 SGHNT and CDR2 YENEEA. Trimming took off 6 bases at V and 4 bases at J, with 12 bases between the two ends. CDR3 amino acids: CASRGLADNEKLFF. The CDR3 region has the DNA TGTGCCAGCAGAGGGCTAGCTGATAATGAAAAACTGTTTTTT.

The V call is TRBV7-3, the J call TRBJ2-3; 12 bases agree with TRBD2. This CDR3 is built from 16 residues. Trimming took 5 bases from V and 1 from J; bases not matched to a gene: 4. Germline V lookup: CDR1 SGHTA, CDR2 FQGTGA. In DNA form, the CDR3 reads TGTGCCAGCAGCGCGACTAGCGGGAGACGCACAGATACGCAGTATTTT. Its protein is CASSATSGRRTDTQYF.

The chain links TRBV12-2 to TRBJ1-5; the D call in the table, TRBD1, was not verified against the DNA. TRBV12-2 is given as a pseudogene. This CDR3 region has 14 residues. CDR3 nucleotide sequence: TGTGCAAGTCGACGGACAGGGGACGAAAAGCCCCAGCATTTT. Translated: CASRRTGDEKPQHF.

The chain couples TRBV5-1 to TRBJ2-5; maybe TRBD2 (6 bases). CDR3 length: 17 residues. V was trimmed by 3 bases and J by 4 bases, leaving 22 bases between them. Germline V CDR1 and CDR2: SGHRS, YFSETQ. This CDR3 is CASSSTKLATQAETQYF. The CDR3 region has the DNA TGCGCCAGCAGCTCGACTAAACTAGCCACTCAAGCAGAGACCCAGTACTTC.

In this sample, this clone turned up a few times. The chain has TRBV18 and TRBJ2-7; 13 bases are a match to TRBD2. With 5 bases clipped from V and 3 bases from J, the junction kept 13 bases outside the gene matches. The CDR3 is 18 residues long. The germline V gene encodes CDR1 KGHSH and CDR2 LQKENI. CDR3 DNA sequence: TGTGCCAGCTCATCCACGGTTCCGGGACTAGCGGGACACTACGAGCAGTACTTC. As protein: CASSSTVPGLAGHYEQYF. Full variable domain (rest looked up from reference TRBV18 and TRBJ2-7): NAGVMQNPRHLVRRRGQEARLRCSPMKGHSHVYWYRQLPEEGLKFMVYLQKENIIDESGMPKERFSAEFPKEGPSILRIQQVVRGDSAAYFCASSSTVPGLAGHYEQYFGPGTRLTVT.

The CDR3 sequence: CASSALAGSPSTDTQYF. CDR3 bases: TGTGCCAGCAGTGCGCTAGCGGGAAGTCCTAGCACAGATACGCAGTATTTT. The chain links TRBV2 to TRBJ2-3; 9 positions match TRBD2. Germline CDR1 is SNHLY and CDR2 is FYNNEI. The CDR3 extends over 17 amino acids. V gave up 4 bases and J gave up 0 bases; unmatched junction bases: 8.

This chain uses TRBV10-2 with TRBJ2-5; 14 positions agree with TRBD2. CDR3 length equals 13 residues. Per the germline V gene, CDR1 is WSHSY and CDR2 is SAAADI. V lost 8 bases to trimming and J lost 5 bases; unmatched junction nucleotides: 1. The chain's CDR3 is CASGLAGGETQYF. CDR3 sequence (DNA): TGCGCCAGCGGACTAGCGGGAGGTGAGACCCAGTACTTC.

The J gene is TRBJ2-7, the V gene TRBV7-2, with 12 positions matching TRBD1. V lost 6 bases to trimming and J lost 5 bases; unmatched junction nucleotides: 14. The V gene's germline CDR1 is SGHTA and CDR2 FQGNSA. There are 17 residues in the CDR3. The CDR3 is CASRSPPGDRGRHEQYF. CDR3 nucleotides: TGTGCCAGCAGATCCCCCCCCGGGGACAGGGGGCGCCACGAGCAGTACTTC.

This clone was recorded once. CDR3 DNA: TGTGCCAGCAGCTTCGTCGCCTCGGGGGGGCTTCAAGAGACCCAGTACTTC. Translation: CASSFVASGGLQETQYF. The chain employs TRBV11-2 and TRBJ2-5; TRBD2 matches at 8 bases. This CDR3 comprises 17 residues. Germline V CDR1 and CDR2: SGHAT, FQNNGV. V was pared by 3 bases and J by 2 bases, with 11 bases of the junction left unmatched.